One T cell receptor beta chain is described in this entry. What antigen it recognizes has not been identified. Per-base qualities were not stored, and no clone one base away is much larger. This record comes from a study of T cell responses to AZD1222 COVID-19 vaccine (dated by TCRdb to 2020 to 2022). A note on the overall study: TCR sequencing was performed for some 250 trial participants, of whom some 200 were given two doses of AZD1222 and around 25 were given two doses of MenACWY control vaccine. Trial participants were enrolled by age into subgroups of 18-55, 56-69 and 70-plus years, and roughly 150, 30 and 60 TCR-sequenced participants, respectively, were included in these subgroups.

The sample's time point label, decoded: about 28 days (+/-7) after the second vaccine dose. AZD1222 recipients given second doses at about 4 weeks or at about 12 weeks were pooled, since spike-specific TCR depth and breadth were not found to differ between the two schedules. Samples from vaccinated people were obtained from the UK trials COV001 and COV002, which included a single-blind randomized controlled phase 2/3 trial of AZD1222 (ChAdOx1 nCoV-19) in healthy adults. For TCRbeta chain sequencing, PBMC samples from trial participants were taken at day 0 and at day 28 after the second dose. The CDR3 regions of human TCRbeta chains were subjected to immunosequencing. The authors' pipeline ran thus. TCRs in the repertoires were matched against a reference library of SARS-CoV-2-specific TCRs that had been generated with the MIRA antigen-specificity platform. Breadth was defined as the fraction of unique TCRs that were SARS-CoV-2-associated. Depth was defined as the fraction of total T cells that were SARS-CoV-2-associated. Each spike-specific TCR was assigned to its reactive spike region and to a CD4 or CD8 class using the MIRA data. Log10-transformed breadth and depth values were compared by one-way ANOVA with Sidak's multiple comparisons tests. Here the immuneACCESS table is served through TCRdb, limited to in-frame sequences with V and J called. Missing clones are a known gap in these copies; in checked studies unresolved V genes cover under half, and the rest lacks a known reason. V and J calls and clone size are given by that table; D and trimming were obtained from the DNA. Recorded for this sample are about 180,000 clones; approximately 94% of them occurred a single time. In total, the top ten clones hold 1.6% of the sample.

Results the study describes overall, beyond this receptor: Vaccine-associated CD4 TCRs spanned the whole spike protein, with dominant responses in regions 160-218 and 743-854. The 56-69-year group was small, and its depth increase did not reach significance, likely because of low power. Most participants were white British and females outnumbered males, and the authors suggested that clonal diversity may have been underestimated. Conclusions about previously exposed vaccinees were limited because only a handful of AZD1222 recipients were SARS-CoV-2 seropositive at baseline. Nearly half of unique spike-specific TCRs reportedly recognized epitopes outside regions mutated in the B.1.351 and B.1.1.7 variants. After two AZD1222 doses, spike-specific TCR breadth and depth were significantly higher than at day 0 and than in MenACWY recipients. Because no samples from the day 14 peak response were available, repertoires could be characterized only after the peak T cell response.

CDR1 and CDR2 are drawn from the germline V gene: SGHTA, FQGTGA. For this chain, trimming is 5 bases at the V end and 6 bases at the J end, and the number of junction bases without a gene match is 7. Inclusive of the bounding cysteine and phenylalanine, the CDR3 is 13 residues long. The only DNA kept is the CDR3, 39 bases in frame from the first base. The rearranged chain carries TRBV7-3 and TRBJ2-7; a stretch of 7 junction bases matches TRBD1. Source: peripheral blood, taken 28 days after the second AZD1222 dose. The clonotype comes from an adult who received the AZD1222 COVID-19 vaccine. The CDR3 region has the sequence CASSPRDRLEQYF. Read as DNA, the sequence is TGTGCCAGCAGCCCAAGGGACAGACTCGAGCAGTACTTC.